A selection of T cell receptor beta chains follows, all from one sample in a study of persistence of HIV-infected CD4 T cells. Their specific antigens are unknown. Clones were sequenced by immunoSEQ multiplex PCR, and TCRdb holds only the in-frame ones, with some missing. This table holds tens of thousands of clones, roughly 90% found once. The source was CD4+ T cells sorted from PBMCs after roughly 18-hour stimulation, collected from a patient who received antiretroviral therapy. These receptors were taken from an adult woman with HIV who was CMV-seropositive. The CDR3 runs from the conserved cysteine through the conserved F or W. Fields, in order: clone size, D gene, V gene, J gene, CDR3 protein, CDR3 DNA. D genes are given only for firm matches. Clone size is shown for a subset of rows, as once, few, many or a class of expanded clone.

NA	NA	TRBV30	TRBJ1-2	CACQSTFDRFYGYTF	TGTGCCTGCCAATCAACCTTTGACCGCTTCTATGGCTACACCTTC
once	NA	TRBV15	TRBJ1-3	CATQMYLEDTIYF	TGTGCCACCCAAATGTATCTGGAGGACACCATATATTTT
NA	TRBD1	TRBV10-2	TRBJ2-2	CASRPGQGNTGELFF	TGCGCCAGCAGACCGGGACAGGGGAACACCGGGGAGCTGTTTTTT
NA	NA	TRBV12-5	TRBJ2-4	CASGLVVGPAKNIQYF	TGTGCTAGTGGTTTAGTTGTGGGTCCAGCCAAAAACATTCAGTACTTC
NA	TRBD2	TRBV24-1	TRBJ2-1	CATSTPLAGAFSYNEQFF	TGTGCCACCAGCACCCCACTAGCGGGGGCGTTCTCCTACAATGAGCAGTTCTTC
NA	NA	TRBV24-1	TRBJ2-5	CATRGHVQETQYF	TGTGCCACCAGAGGGCATGTCCAAGAGACCCAGTACTTC
NA	TRBD1	TRBV6-5	TRBJ1-2	CASRGQGGYGYTF	TGTGCCAGCAGAGGACAGGGTGGATATGGCTACACCTTC
few	TRBD1	TRBV10-3	TRBJ1-1	CAIRTGPLDTEAFF	TGTGCCATTCGGACAGGGCCTTTGGACACTGAAGCTTTCTTT
once	TRBD2	TRBV3-1/TRBV3-2	TRBJ2-5	CASRTSGGLLETQYF	TGTGCCAGCAGAACTAGCGGGGGGCTACTAGAGACCCAGTACTTC
NA	NA	TRBV6-6	TRBJ1-2	CASSYPPRANYGYTF	TGTGCCAGCAGTTACCCGCCCAGGGCTAACTATGGCTACACCTTC
NA	TRBD2	TRBV5-4	TRBJ2-7	CASSIGPFTSGGYEQYF	TGTGCCAGCAGCATTGGGCCCTTTACTAGCGGGGGATACGAGCAGTACTTC
once	NA	TRBV27	TRBJ2-1	CASSSLGAGYNEQFF	TGTGCCAGCAGTTCCCTGGGGGCCGGTTACAATGAGCAGTTCTTC
NA	NA	TRBV18	TRBJ2-5	CASSPVIRETQYF	TGTGCCAGCTCACCAGTGATAAGGGAGACCCAGTACTTC
NA	NA	TRBV15	TRBJ1-2	CATSGRQARYGYTF	TGTGCCACCAGCGGAAGACAGGCCCGCTATGGCTACACCTTC
NA	NA	TRBV19	TRBJ2-5	CASRLRPGAQETQYF	TGTGCCAGTAGGTTGCGGCCAGGGGCGCAAGAGACCCAGTACTTC
NA	TRBD1	TRBV4-1	TRBJ1-1	CASSHPGQGPEAFF	TGCGCCAGCAGCCACCCGGGACAGGGCCCTGAAGCTTTCTTT
NA	TRBD1	TRBV27	TRBJ1-5	CASSLYRTGYNQPQHF	TGTGCCAGCAGTTTATATAGGACAGGGTACAATCAGCCCCAGCATTTT
once	NA	TRBV5-1	TRBJ1-2	CASSIGTQVNLYGYTF	TGCGCCAGCAGCATAGGGACCCAAGTCAACCTCTATGGCTACACCTTC
NA	TRBD1	TRBV5-1	TRBJ2-1	CASSPQGQVNEQFF	TGCGCCAGCAGTCCACAGGGGCAGGTCAATGAGCAGTTCTTC
NA	NA	TRBV29-1	TRBJ1-6	CSVRQGYNSPLHF	TGCAGCGTTCGTCAGGGTTACAATTCACCCCTCCACTTT
few	NA	TRBV6-6	TRBJ2-7	CASSYGGKAYEQYF	TGTGCCAGCAGTTACGGCGGCAAGGCTTACGAGCAGTACTTC
NA	NA	TRBV3-1/TRBV3-2	TRBJ2-5	CASSQLGNQETQYF	TGTGCCAGCAGCCAATTGGGCAACCAAGAGACCCAGTACTTC